This record covers a single TCR beta chain. Antigen unknown. This record belongs to a study of shared clonotypes between healthy human individuals. It was around 180 ng DNA, tens of thousands of T cell genomes, that sorted-subset replicate PCRs used. In the original analysis: ImmunoSEQ sequences covered only the junction and lacked quality scores; filtering therefore differed. Sequencing used immunoSEQ multiplex PCR; TCRdb keeps in-frame clones, though not all of them. Clone size and V and J calls were adopted from that table, with D and trimming inferred from the DNA. The table has 650,000 to 750,000 clones, approximately 75% seen once. All donors were healthy HIV-negative adults lacking recent acute infections or vaccinations. Findings of the study overall: Clonotype sharing among donors was expected to depend on sequencing depth.

Unmatched junction bases numbered 7, after V lost 3 bases and J lost 1 base. Germline lookup yields CDR1 SGHRS and CDR2 YFSETQ. The CDR3 runs to 17 residues. This chain connects TRBV5-1 to TRBJ2-4; 10 nucleotides match TRBD1. Sequencing was carried out using memory CD4+ T cells sorted from blood. The subset here: CD45RA-negative fraction. The origin of this receptor is a woman aged 25 to 39 in good health. CDR3 sequence reads: CASSWGQGSSAKNIQYF. CDR3 nucleotides: TGCGCCAGCAGCTGGGGACAGGGGAGTTCGGCCAAAAACATTCAGTACTTC.